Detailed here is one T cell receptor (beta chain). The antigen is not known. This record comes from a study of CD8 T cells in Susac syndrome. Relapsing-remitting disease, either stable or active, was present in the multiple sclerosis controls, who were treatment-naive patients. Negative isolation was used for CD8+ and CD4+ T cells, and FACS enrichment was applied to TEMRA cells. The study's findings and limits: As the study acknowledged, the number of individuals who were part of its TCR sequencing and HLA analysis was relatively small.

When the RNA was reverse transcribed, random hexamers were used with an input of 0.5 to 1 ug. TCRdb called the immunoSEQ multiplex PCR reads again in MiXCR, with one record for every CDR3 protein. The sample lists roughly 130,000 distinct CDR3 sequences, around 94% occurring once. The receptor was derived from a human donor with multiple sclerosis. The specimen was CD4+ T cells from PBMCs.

DNA for the CDR3: TGCGCCAGCAGCTTGGTGGGACAGTCCGGGGAGCTGTTTTTT. This gives the protein CASSLVGQSGELFF. The V gene is TRBV5-1, the J gene TRBJ2-2; 7 bases match TRBD1. V shed 0 bases, J shed 6 bases, and the junction held 2 bases outside the gene matches. The V gene's germline CDR1 is SGHRS and CDR2 YFSETQ. CDR3 length: 14 residues.